This is a list of T cell receptor beta chains from one sample in a study of identical twins. Each CDR3 protein is one row after TCRdb ran MiXCR on the 5' RACE reads. This table has 690,000 or so distinct CDR3 sequences, 8.5% to 9.5% appearing once. This sample also belongs to another study, concerning yellow fever vaccine responses in identical twins.

The sequencing sample was made of PBMCs. The receptors stem from a woman aged 18-29 years in good health. Each CDR3 is given with its conserved first and last residue. A D gene is named only where the DNA matches it firmly. The size entry is marked missing in some rows and otherwise reads once, few, many or a size class.

j_call	d_call	clone_size	v_call	cdr3_aa	cdr3_nt
TRBJ1-2	TRBD1	many	TRBV6-1	CASRGSRDRANGYTF	TGTGCCAGCAGGGGATCCCGGGACAGGGCAAATGGCTACACCTTC
TRBJ2-3	TRBD2	NA	TRBV5-1	CASSTGTSGDLTDTQYF	TGCGCCAGCAGCACCGGGACTAGCGGGGACCTCACAGATACGCAGTATTTT
TRBJ2-1	NA	few	TRBV7-9	CAGGSINEQFF	TGTGCCGGGGGGTCTATTAATGAGCAGTTCTTC
TRBJ2-7	NA	few	TRBV5-6	CASSLALADYSYEQYF	TGTGCCAGCAGCTTGGCCTTGGCAGACTACTCCTACGAGCAGTACTTC
TRBJ1-1	NA	NA	TRBV13	CASSLIGGMNTEAFF	TGTGCCAGCAGCTTAATCGGGGGCATGAACACTGAAGCTTTCTTT
TRBJ1-2	TRBD1	many	TRBV5-1	CASSQTTGGGYGYTF	TGCGCCAGCAGCCAGACAACAGGGGGCGGGTATGGCTACACCTTC
TRBJ2-1	TRBD2	few	TRBV9	CASKPLAGGPPEQFF	TGTGCCAGCAAGCCACTAGCGGGGGGGCCGCCTGAGCAGTTCTTC
TRBJ2-4	TRBD1	NA	TRBV6-1	CASSPPGTEALEAKNIQYF	TGTGCCAGCAGTCCACCCGGGACAGAGGCCCTCGAAGCCAAAAACATTCAGTACTTC
TRBJ2-5	TRBD2	few	TRBV20-1	CSARLAGRGETQYF	TGCAGTGCAAGACTAGCGGGAAGGGGGGAGACCCAGTACTTC
TRBJ2-3	NA	many	TRBV30	CAWSLSTDTQYF	TGTGCCTGGAGCCTAAGCACAGATACGCAGTATTTT
TRBJ2-3	NA	NA	TRBV10-3	CAITGGDRVTDTQYF	TGTGCCATCACGGGAGGTGACAGGGTGACAGATACGCAGTATTTT
TRBJ2-5	TRBD1	few	TRBV28	CASSPLVPGQGANFQETQYF	TGTGCCAGCAGCCCGCTCGTCCCGGGACAGGGGGCGAATTTCCAAGAGACCCAGTACTTC
TRBJ2-1	TRBD2	many	TRBV29-1	CSVDKTSGTNEQFF	TGCAGCGTTGATAAAACTAGCGGCACCAATGAGCAGTTCTTC
TRBJ2-1	TRBD1	many	TRBV18	CASSPTGQGAEGSYNEQFF	TGTGCCAGCTCACCCACGGGACAGGGGGCGGAAGGCTCCTACAATGAGCAGTTCTTC
TRBJ2-1	TRBD1	few	TRBV6-2/TRBV6-3	CASSWTGVEQFF	TGTGCCAGCAGCTGGACAGGGGTGGAGCAGTTCTTC
TRBJ2-1	TRBD2	many	TRBV7-8	CASSLGMGLPNEQFF	TGTGCCAGCAGCTTAGGAATGGGACTACCCAATGAGCAGTTCTTC
TRBJ2-4	NA	many	TRBV29-1	CSVEEPGIQYF	TGCAGCGTTGAAGAACCGGGCATTCAGTACTTC
TRBJ2-5	TRBD1	few	TRBV20-1	CSASSGGQETQYF	TGCAGTGCTTCCTCAGGGGGCCAAGAGACCCAGTACTTC
TRBJ2-7	NA	few	TRBV20-1	CSARGGASGIYEQYF	TGCAGTGCTAGAGGAGGGGCCTCGGGGATATACGAGCAGTACTTC
TRBJ2-1	NA	few	TRBV4-3	CASSQERELSEQFF	TGCGCCAGCAGCCAAGAACGGGAGCTCAGTGAGCAGTTCTTC
TRBJ2-1	NA	many	TRBV13	CASSPRGLPSYNEQFF	TGTGCCAGCAGCCCCCGGGGACTCCCCTCTTACAATGAGCAGTTCTTC
TRBJ2-3	NA	NA	TRBV11-3	CASSTGDSVRTDTQYF	TGTGCCAGCAGCACCGGGGACTCCGTTCGCACAGATACGCAGTATTTT
TRBJ2-3	NA	many	TRBV20-1	CSARVVGWITDTQYF	TGCAGTGCTAGAGTTGTGGGGTGGATAACAGATACGCAGTATTTT
TRBJ1-1	TRBD1	many	TRBV5-1	CASSLVQGALAFF	TGCGCCAGCAGCTTGGTACAGGGGGCTCTTGCTTTCTTT
TRBJ1-1	NA	NA	TRBV12-3/TRBV12-4	CASTETGTKPEAFF	TGTGCCAGCACTGAAACCGGGACGAAGCCTGAAGCTTTCTTT
TRBJ2-2	NA	few	TRBV6-1	CASSVSLNTGELFF	TGTGCCAGTAGCGTCAGCCTAAACACCGGGGAGCTGTTTTTT